A selection of T cell receptor beta chains follows, all from one sample in a study of cytomegalovirus exposure and HLA in healthy donors. Sequencing was performed with immunoSEQ multiplex PCR; in TCRdb, only in-frame clones are kept and a portion is missing. The repertoire holds approximately 140,000 clones, with almost 85% as singletons. Input material: PBMCs. These receptors all stem from a boy aged 2 to 10 in good health and CMV-seronegative. CDR3s include the opening cysteine and the closing phenylalanine or tryptophan. D genes are given only for firm matches. Not all rows give a size; the values are once, few, many and, for expanded clones, a class.

V	D	size	J	CDR3	DNA
TRBV23-1	TRBD1	NA	TRBJ2-7	CASSQWNLDRGLREQYF	TGCGCCAGCAGTCAATGGAATCTGGACAGGGGGTTGAGGGAGCAGTACTTC
TRBV29-1	TRBD2	NA	TRBJ2-1	CSVKTSGRSNEQFF	TGCAGCGTTAAGACTAGCGGGAGATCCAATGAGCAGTTCTTC
TRBV7-8	NA	NA	TRBJ2-6	CASSLLGGSGANVLTF	TGTGCCAGCAGCTTACTTGGGGGGTCTGGGGCCAACGTCCTGACTTTC
TRBV14	NA	NA	TRBJ2-1	CASSHRLYNEQFF	TGTGCCAGCAGCCACAGGTTATACAATGAGCAGTTCTTC
TRBV29-1	NA	NA	TRBJ1-1	CSVEAGDGAFF	TGCAGCGTTGAAGCAGGGGATGGAGCTTTCTTT
TRBV28	NA	NA	TRBJ2-7	CASGAGDEQYF	TGTGCCAGCGGGGCAGGGGACGAGCAGTACTTC
TRBV18	TRBD2	NA	TRBJ2-1	CASSPRTSGGILDEQFF	TGTGCCAGCTCACCAAGGACTAGCGGGGGGATTTTAGATGAGCAGTTCTTC
TRBV7-9	TRBD1	NA	TRBJ2-5	CASSGWDSGSQETQYF	TGTGCCAGCAGCGGATGGGACAGCGGCTCGCAGGAGACCCAGTACTTC
TRBV7-9	NA	NA	TRBJ1-1	CASSPRMRNTEAFF	TGTGCCAGCAGCCCCCGAATGAGGAACACTGAAGCTTTCTTT
TRBV5-1	TRBD2	once	TRBJ2-3	CASSFGGRSSGGSTDTQYF	TGCGCCAGCAGCTTCGGCGGGAGGTCTAGCGGAGGTAGCACAGATACGCAGTATTTT
TRBV13	NA	once	TRBJ2-6	CASSFGRSGANVLTF	TGTGCCAGCAGCTTCGGGAGATCTGGGGCCAACGTCCTGACTTTC
TRBV5-1	NA	few	TRBJ2-1	CASSLDSGRNEQFF	TGCGCCAGCAGCTTGGACTCAGGGCGTAATGAGCAGTTCTTC
TRBV7-2	TRBD2	NA	TRBJ2-1	CASSHPGGGGPNSYNEQFF	TGTGCCAGCAGCCACCCGGGAGGCGGGGGGCCGAACTCTTACAATGAGCAGTTCTTC
TRBV10-1	NA	NA	TRBJ2-3	CARPGRGGSDTQYF	TGCGCCCGCCCGGGGAGGGGGGGGTCAGATACGCAGTATTTT
TRBV4-3	NA	NA	TRBJ1-2	CASSQEAPSLYGYTF	TGCGCCAGCAGCCAAGAGGCACCTAGTCTTTATGGCTACACCTTC
TRBV12-2	NA	NA	TRBJ1-4	CASRLEVDRGDEKLFF	TGTGCAAGTCGCTTAGAGGTGGACAGGGGTGACGAAAAACTGTTTTTT
TRBV19	TRBD1	NA	TRBJ1-1	CASSIVRQGWEDTEAFF	TGTGCCAGTAGTATCGTGAGACAGGGTTGGGAGGACACTGAAGCTTTCTTT
TRBV7-9	NA	NA	TRBJ1-2	CASTPRTANYGYTF	TGTGCCAGCACCCCGAGGACAGCTAACTATGGCTACACCTTC
TRBV10-1	NA	NA	TRBJ2-7	CASSDTYEQYF	TGCGCCAGCTCCGACACCTACGAGCAGTACTTC
TRBV18	TRBD1	NA	TRBJ1-1	CASSPLATGGVQVNTEAFF	TGTGCCAGCTCACCACTGGCAACAGGGGGCGTACAGGTGAACACTGAAGCTTTCTTT
TRBV6-5	TRBD1	NA	TRBJ2-7	CASSYLGTGPHEQYF	TGTGCCAGCAGTTACTTGGGGACAGGGCCCCACGAGCAGTACTTC
TRBV29-1	TRBD2	once	TRBJ2-7	CSVGRAGGGSYEQYF	TGCAGCGTTGGACGAGCGGGGGGCGGCTCCTACGAGCAGTACTTC
TRBV9	TRBD1	NA	TRBJ1-1	CASSVGQGITEAFF	TGTGCCAGCAGCGTAGGACAGGGAATCACTGAAGCTTTCTTT
TRBV5-4	TRBD1	NA	TRBJ2-1	CASSFGGQGWDEQFF	TGTGCCAGCAGCTTTGGAGGACAGGGGTGGGATGAGCAGTTCTTC
TRBV2	TRBD1	NA	TRBJ2-7	CASSLQTGGGHEQYF	TGTGCCAGCAGCCTCCAGACAGGGGGCGGGCACGAGCAGTACTTC
TRBV27	NA	NA	TRBJ1-5	CASSLSGGSKDPQHF	TGTGCCAGCAGTTTATCGGGGGGAAGTAAGGATCCCCAGCATTTT
TRBV30	TRBD1	NA	TRBJ2-3	CAWRTGEGTDTQYF	TGTGCCTGGCGGACAGGTGAGGGAACAGATACGCAGTATTTT
TRBV2	TRBD2	few	TRBJ2-1	CASSIAGGPPYNEQFF	TGTGCCAGCAGTATAGCGGGAGGGCCGCCCTACAATGAGCAGTTCTTC
TRBV19	TRBD1	NA	TRBJ1-5	CASSMRGQGWQPQHF	TGTGCCAGTAGTATGAGGGGGCAGGGCTGGCAGCCCCAGCATTTT
TRBV7-6	TRBD1	NA	TRBJ1-4	CASSSGTVNEKLFF	TGTGCCAGCAGCTCCGGGACAGTGAATGAAAAACTGTTTTTT
TRBV6-5	TRBD1	NA	TRBJ2-1	CASSYQGQGGGEQFF	TGTGCCAGCAGTTACCAGGGACAGGGGGGCGGCGAGCAGTTCTTC
TRBV6-4	NA	once	TRBJ2-3	CASSDGRGSTDTQYF	TGTGCCAGCAGTGACGGGCGTGGCTCCACAGATACGCAGTATTTT
TRBV7-6	TRBD1	NA	TRBJ2-2	CASSVDLRDRENTGELFF	TGTGCCAGCAGCGTAGATCTCCGGGACAGGGAGAACACCGGGGAGCTGTTTTTT
TRBV5-1	NA	NA	TRBJ2-3	CASSLQPARGSDTQYF	TGCGCCAGCAGCCTCCAGCCGGCCCGAGGGTCAGATACGCAGTATTTT
TRBV27	TRBD2	NA	TRBJ2-1	CASSPGLAGNEQFF	TGTGCCAGCAGTCCGGGACTAGCGGGAAATGAGCAGTTCTTC
TRBV30	TRBD1	NA	TRBJ1-2	CAWSWMRTGMGEGGYTF	TGTGCCTGGAGTTGGATGAGGACAGGGATGGGAGAGGGGGGCTACACCTTC
TRBV7-9	NA	NA	TRBJ2-7	CSSSLGPGGEQYF	TGTTCCAGCAGCTTAGGTCCCGGGGGCGAGCAGTACTTC
TRBV6-5	TRBD2	NA	TRBJ2-1	CASSSLAGGNEQFF	TGTGCCAGCAGTTCACTAGCGGGAGGGAATGAGCAGTTCTTC
TRBV14	NA	NA	TRBJ1-6	CASSQGTYNSPLHF	TGTGCCAGCAGCCAAGGCACTTATAATTCACCCCTCCACTTT
TRBV11-1	NA	NA	TRBJ2-5	CASSLGAVAGSTQETQYF	TGTGCCAGCAGCTTAGGGGCCGTGGCAGGGTCAACTCAAGAGACCCAGTACTTC
TRBV15	TRBD2	NA	TRBJ2-1	CATSRGLAESSYNEQFF	TGTGCCACCAGCAGAGGGCTAGCGGAAAGCTCCTACAATGAGCAGTTCTTC
TRBV4-1	TRBD2	NA	TRBJ2-5	CASSQEGRALTETQYF	TGCGCCAGCAGCCAAGAGGGGAGGGCCTTAACAGAGACCCAGTACTTC
TRBV9	NA	NA	TRBJ2-3	CASSGRESDSTDTQYF	TGTGCCAGCAGCGGCAGGGAATCCGATAGCACAGATACGCAGTATTTT
TRBV30	TRBD2	NA	TRBJ2-1	CAWSVPGLAGGSYNEQFF	TGTGCCTGGAGTGTTCCGGGACTAGCGGGAGGGTCCTACAATGAGCAGTTCTTC
TRBV6-1	NA	NA	TRBJ1-2	CASRLTSGSSTF	TGTGCCAGCAGGCTTACATCAGGTTCCTCCACCTTC
TRBV9	TRBD1	NA	TRBJ1-2	CASSVGQGDYGYTF	TGTGCCAGCAGCGTAGGGCAGGGGGACTATGGCTACACCTTC
TRBV13	TRBD2	NA	TRBJ2-5	CASSTQGLAEETQYF	TGTGCCAGCAGCACCCAGGGACTAGCGGAAGAGACCCAGTACTTC
TRBV6-5	NA	NA	TRBJ2-2	CASSYSLGVLFF	TGTGCCAGCAGTTACTCTCTAGGAGTGCTGTTTTTT
TRBV19	TRBD2	NA	TRBJ2-1	CASSIDLLVGGLADSYNEQFF	TGTGCCAGTAGTATAGATCTATTAGTGGGGGGACTAGCGGATTCCTACAATGAGCAGTTCTTC
TRBV19	NA	NA	TRBJ1-5	CASSTPFGLEQPQHF	TGTGCCAGTAGTACCCCATTCGGTCTAGAACAGCCCCAGCATTTT
TRBV11-3	TRBD2	NA	TRBJ2-3	CASSLRGGDTQYF	TGTGCCAGCAGCTTGCGGGGGGGGGATACGCAGTATTTT
TRBV7-8	TRBD2	NA	TRBJ2-1	CASSFSWGGDEQFF	TGTGCCAGCAGCTTCTCGTGGGGGGGGGATGAGCAGTTCTTC